Shown below are 11 T cell receptor beta chains from a single sample sequenced in a study of T cell repertoires in cytomegalovirus infection. TCRdb independently ran MiXCR on the reads; one entry per CDR3 protein. The sample consists of about 740,000 distinct CDR3 sequences, roughly 36% of them appearing once. Material for sequencing was PBMCs. These receptors were obtained from a human donor in good health (CMV status not recorded). Some clones in this sample may be carry-over from other donors' samples.

There are a few counts of this clonotype. This chain links TRBV19 with TRBJ2-5; possible D gene TRBD1, 6 bases. V was pared by 3 bases and J by 3 bases, with 20 bases between. This CDR3 region has 17 residues. Germline lookup yields CDR1 LNHDA and CDR2 SQIVND (reference sequence). This chain's CDR3 is CASSIRGQSKAKETQYF. In nucleotides, the CDR3 is TGTGCCAGTAGTATCAGGGGACAAAGTAAAGCCAAAGAGACCCAGTACTTC.

In its sample, this clonotype was seen once. The chain carries TRBV20-1 and TRBJ2-3; maybe TRBD2 (6 bases). Germline V lookup: CDR1 DFQATT, CDR2 SNEGSKA (reference sequence). V lost 3 bases and J 2 bases, leaving 15 bases between the germline ends. The CDR3 sequence is 15 residues long. CDR3 sequence: CSARSAGRITDTQYF. CDR3 coding DNA: TGCAGTGCTAGGTCGGCGGGACGTATCACAGATACGCAGTATTTT.

This clonotype was counted a few times. The chain carries TRBV10-3 and TRBJ2-7; weak D call: TRBD1 (6 bases). V shed 4 bases and J shed 0 bases, with 16 bases lying between them. CDR3 size: 16 residues. Germline loops: CDR1 ENHRY, CDR2 SYGVKD. The DNA of the CDR3 is TGTGCCATCAGTGCCCGTCAGGGGTATAGCTCCTACGAGCAGTACTTC. Protein: CAISARQGYSSYEQYF.

The rearrangement uses TRBV11-2 and TRBJ2-7; the match to TRBD2 covers 9 bases. Germline CDR1 and CDR2: SGHAT and FQNNGV. V gave up 2 bases and J gave up 6 bases; unmatched junction bases: 8. The CDR3 spans 15 residues. The CDR3 sequence: CASSLQRGVKLEQYF. CDR3 coding DNA: TGTGCCAGCAGCTTACAGCGGGGGGTAAAGCTCGAGCAGTACTTC. Full variable domain (outside the CDR3, taken from reference TRBV11-2 and TRBJ2-7): EAGVAQSPRYKIIEKRQSVAFWCNPISGHATLYWYQQILGQGPKLLIQFQNNGVVDDSQLPKDRFSAERLKGVDSTLKIQPAKLEDSAVYLCASSLQRGVKLEQYFGPGTRLTVT.

V is TRBV29-1 and J is TRBJ2-3, with 13 bases that match TRBD2. This CDR3 contains 16 residues. V was pared by 3 bases and J by 5 bases, with 8 bases of the junction left unmatched. CDR1 is SQVTM, CDR2 ANQGSEA, per germline. DNA for the CDR3: TGCAGCGTTGATGGACTAGCGGGGGTCCCAGGAGATACGCAGTATTTT. Its translation: CSVDGLAGVPGDTQYF.

This clonotype was recorded a few times. The chain recombines TRBV7-9 with TRBJ2-5; D unresolved. The V end was cut by 5 bases, the J end by 2 bases, with 9 bases between. CDR3 size: 13 residues. Germline lookup yields CDR1 SEHNR and CDR2 FQNEAQ (reference sequence). The DNA of the CDR3 is TGTGCCAGCAGCCCTCCCCGGCAAGAGACCCAGTACTTC. It encodes CASSPPRQETQYF.

This clonotype was recorded a few times. V is TRBV27 and J is TRBJ1-5; TRBD1 is a possible D gene (6 bases). V was shortened by 6 bases and J by 6 bases, with 15 bases between the two germline ends. This CDR3 contains 14 residues. Germline V gives CDR1 MNHEY, CDR2 SMNVEV (reference sequence). CDR3 DNA: TGTGCCAGCAGGGGGTACAGGGATAGTCAGCCCCAGCATTTT. It codes for CASRGYRDSQPQHF.

The V gene is TRBV20-1, the J gene TRBJ2-1; TRBD2 agrees at 7 bases. CDR1 DFQATT and CDR2 SNEGSKA come from the germline V gene (reference sequence). The CDR3 has 13 residues. Trimming at V came to 3 bases and at J to 5 bases, leaving 4 bases not matched to a gene. The CDR3 loop is CSARTSFHNEQFF. The CDR3 region has the DNA TGCAGTGCTAGGACTAGCTTCCACAATGAGCAGTTCTTC.

This rearrangement joins TRBV12-3 or TRBV12-4 to TRBJ1-5; 8 bases fit TRBD1. Trimming took 5 bases from V and 4 from J; bases not matched to a gene: 10. CDR3 length: 16 amino acids. The CDR3: CASSGRTGGGNQPQHF. CDR3 DNA sequence: TGTGCCAGCAGTGGAAGAACAGGGGGAGGAAATCAGCCCCAGCATTTT.

The CDR3 here is CASSLGSGKNIQYF. The CDR3 DNA is TGCGCCAGCAGCTTGGGGTCAGGGAAAAACATTCAGTACTTC. V is TRBV5-1 and J is TRBJ2-4, with D perhaps matching TRBD1 (5 bases). Germline CDR1 and CDR2: SGHRS and YFSETQ. The CDR3 has 14 residues. Trimming took 0 bases from V and 4 from J, leaving 8 bases between them.

The genes are TRBV29-1 and TRBJ1-2; no firm D call. V was clipped by 5 bases and J by 0 bases, with 10 bases between them. This CDR3 comprises 13 residues. The germline CDR1 and CDR2 sequences are SQVTM and ANQGSEA. The CDR3 loop is CSVLPGANYGYTF. The CDR3 DNA reads as TGCAGCGTTCTCCCAGGAGCTAACTATGGCTACACCTTC.